One sample yielded the 12 T cell receptor beta chains listed below, sequenced in a study of CD8 T cells in Susac syndrome (dated by TCRdb to the late 2010s). Library preparation was by the immunoSEQ multiplex PCR assay. RNA was extracted using the RNeasy kit, and about 0.45 to 1 microgram was reverse transcribed with random hexamers. The public sequencing data were trimmed at Q25 with fastp and processed into clonotypes with MiXCR by TCRdb, which kept only in-frame beta chains. Each CDR3 protein gets just one entry, which takes the most common genes and DNA from the rows behind it. The sample contains about 150,000 distinct CDR3 sequences, about 94% of them found a single time. The leading ten clones occupy just over 0.2% of the sample. Sequencing used CD8+ T cells from PBMCs. These receptor sequences come from a human donor with multiple sclerosis.

The rearrangement joins TRBV14 to TRBJ2-1; D is unclear. V gave up 1 base and J gave up 1 base, with 14 bases separating them. CDR3 length: 17 amino acids. The germline V gene has CDR1 SGHDN and CDR2 FVKESK. The CDR3 DNA reads TGTGCCAGCAGCCAAGGGGTGGCGAAACCTTCCTACAATGAGCAGTTCTTC. This codes for CASSQGVAKPSYNEQFF.

This chain links TRBV20-1 with TRBJ1-6; a possible D gene is TRBD1 (5 bases). The germline CDR1 and CDR2 sequences are DFQATT and SNEGSKA (reference sequence). V dropped 4 bases and J dropped 9 bases, with 16 bases sitting between them. The CDR3 length is 14 residues. The CDR3 coding sequence is TGCAGTGCTAACACAGGTTCTTCGGGTTCACCCCTCCACTTT. This sequence encodes CSANTGSSGSPLHF.

This chain joins TRBV27 and TRBJ1-1; D may be TRBD1 (5 bases). V lost 1 base, J lost 7 bases, and 13 bases lay in between. CDR1 MNHEY and CDR2 SMNVEV come from the germline V gene (reference sequence). The CDR3 length is 14 residues. The CDR3 here is CASSLLGGRSEAFF. In nucleotides, the CDR3 is TGTGCCAGCAGTTTATTGGGGGGGAGGAGTGAAGCTTTCTTT.

The rearrangement joins TRBV19 to TRBJ2-5; D unclear. CDR1 and CDR2 (germline): LNHDA, SQIVND (reference sequence). This CDR3 is built from 13 residues. V gave up 0 bases and J gave up 4 bases, with 6 bases separating them. The CDR3 region is CASSIDKGETQYF. The CDR3, as DNA: TGTGCCAGTAGTATAGACAAGGGAGAGACCCAGTACTTC.

The J gene is TRBJ2-2, the V gene TRBV2; TRBD1 might be the D (6 bases). Per the germline V gene, CDR1 is SNHLY and CDR2 is FYNNEI. The V and J ends lost 7 bases and 5 bases respectively, with 14 bases between them. The CDR3 contains 14 residues. CDR3 bases: TGTGCCAGCACCCCGGGACAAAGTACCGGGGAGCTGTTTTTT. It specifies CASTPGQSTGELFF.

The genes are TRBV28 and TRBJ2-7, with TRBD1 as a possible D gene (6 bases). Germline V CDR1 and CDR2: MDHEN, SYDVKM. V was clipped by 3 bases and J by 2 bases, with 11 bases between them. The CDR3 consists of 14 residues. The CDR3 spells CASSFPGATYEQYF. CDR3 in DNA: TGTGCCAGCAGTTTCCCAGGGGCCACCTACGAGCAGTACTTC.

V usage is TRBV19 and J usage is TRBJ2-5; perhaps TRBD2 as D (7 bases). The CDR3 consists of 16 residues. Germline-derived CDR1 and CDR2 are LNHDA and SQIVND (reference sequence). V was pared by 10 bases and J by 1 base, with 22 bases between. Written as DNA, the CDR3 is TGTGCCATCCCCCAACCGGGGGGCCCACTCCAAGAGACCCAGTACTTC. The encoded protein is CAIPQPGGPLQETQYF.

The V and J genes are TRBV27 and TRBJ1-2, with a tentative D call TRBD1 (5 bases). CDR1 is MNHEY and CDR2 is SMNVEV in the germline V gene (reference sequence). The CDR3 runs to 15 residues. Deletions cut 7 bases from V and 0 bases from J, with 15 bases between. CDR3 loop: CASTPTGPTNYGYTF. CDR3 DNA sequence: TGTGCCAGCACTCCGACGGGACCGACTAACTATGGCTACACCTTC.

The V and J genes are TRBV7-9 and TRBJ1-2; TRBD1 might be the D (5 bases). The CDR3 spans 13 residues. With 6 bases removed from V and 8 bases from J, the gap between germline ends came to 16 bases. The germline V gene has CDR1 SEHNR and CDR2 FQNEAQ (reference sequence). This CDR3 is CASSLEGASGYTF. The CDR3 coding sequence is TGTGCCAGCAGTTTGGAAGGGGCGAGCGGCTACACCTTC.

The J gene is TRBJ1-1, the V gene TRBV29-1; 7 bases are shared with TRBD1. There are 11 residues in the CDR3. The junction had 2 bases not matched to a gene; V was cut back by 6 bases and J by 4 bases. CDR1 SQVTM and CDR2 ANQGSEA come from the germline V gene. This CDR3 is CSVQGGTEAFF. The CDR3 DNA reads as TGCAGCGTCCAGGGGGGCACTGAAGCTTTCTTT.

This rearrangement joins TRBV9 to TRBJ1-2; 8 nucleotides line up with TRBD1. The V gene end was trimmed by 4 bases and the J gene end by 6 bases; junction bases not matched to a gene: 11. CDR3 length: 15 amino acids. CDR1 and CDR2 (germline): SGDLS, YYNGEE. CDR3 sequence reads: CASSLRGRGPDGYTF. CDR3 nucleotides: TGTGCCAGCAGCTTACGAGGCAGGGGGCCTGATGGCTACACCTTC.

The genes are TRBV2 and TRBJ2-1; 7 bases align to TRBD1. Trimming removed 8 bases from V and 7 bases from J; junction bases left unmatched: 14. The CDR3 spans 15 residues. Germline CDR1 reads SNHLY; CDR2 reads FYNNEI. CDR3 nucleotides: TGTGCCAGCCAGACGAGGACAGGTCGAGGGAATGAGCAGTTCTTC. Protein sequence: CASQTRTGRGNEQFF.